Shown below are 12 T cell receptor beta chains from a single sample sequenced in a study of blood T cell repertoires in COVID-19. Sequencing used immunoSEQ multiplex PCR; TCRdb keeps in-frame clones, though not all of them. The sample yields roughly 30,000 clones, more than 80% seen once. Sequencing used peripheral blood. The origin of the receptors is a human donor in a cohort sampled during active COVID-19.

This chain links TRBV7-2 with TRBJ2-3; tentatively, D is TRBD1 (6 bases). Trimming took 1 base from V and 6 from J, leaving 23 bases between them. The CDR3 is 18 residues long. Per the germline V gene, CDR1 is SGHTA and CDR2 is FQGNSA. The CDR3 spells CASSLVSGPGAAWDTQYF. As DNA, the CDR3 is TGTGCCAGCAGCTTAGTGTCTGGTCCAGGGGCGGCTTGGGATACGCAGTATTTT.

This clone was counted once. The chain is built from TRBV5-1 and TRBJ2-7; TRBD2 might be the D (5 bases). Looked up from germline, CDR1 is SGHRS and CDR2 is YFSETQ. The V and J ends lost 0 bases and 5 bases respectively, with 6 bases between them. The CDR3 contains 12 residues. This CDR3 is CASSLVGDEQYF. CDR3 DNA sequence: TGCGCCAGCAGCTTGGTGGGAGACGAGCAGTACTTC.

The chain couples TRBV4-1 to TRBJ2-7, with TRBD2 identical over 7 bases. The CDR3 contains 16 residues. The germline CDR1 and CDR2 sequences are MGHRA and YSYEKL. The V and J ends lost 0 bases and 1 base, in that order; junction bases with no gene match: 6. The CDR3 DNA follows: TGCGCCAGCAGCCAAGAGGCTAGCGGTTTATCCTACGAGCAGTACTTC. Its translation is CASSQEASGLSYEQYF.

This clone was found a few times. Written as DNA, the CDR3 is TGTGCCAGCAGCTCCAGGGCAGACAATCAGCCCCAGCATTTT. It specifies CASSSRADNQPQHF. V and J are TRBV7-9 and TRBJ1-5; D is perhaps TRBD1 (5 bases). The CDR3 extends over 14 amino acids. The V end was cut by 4 bases, the J end by 3 bases, with 10 bases between. Germline lookup yields CDR1 SEHNR and CDR2 FQNEAQ (reference sequence).

The CDR3 DNA is TGTGCCTGGACTACTTCGGGAGGTCAGCCCCAGCATTTT. Encoded protein: CAWTTSGGQPQHF. The chain recombines TRBV30 with TRBJ1-5; no reliable D call. The CDR3 runs 13 residues. V was cut by 4 bases and J by 6 bases, with 13 bases left in between. Germline-derived CDR1 and CDR2 are GTSNPN and SVGIG (reference sequence).

This clone has just a few counts. The V and J genes are TRBV9 and TRBJ1-5; D not resolved. The V end lost 0 bases, the J end lost 6 bases, and 13 bases lay between the germline ends. This CDR3 has 15 residues. CDR1 and CDR2 from the germline V gene are SGDLS and YYNGEE. This chain's CDR3 is CASSVGGRAGQPQHF. As DNA, the CDR3 is TGTGCCAGCAGCGTAGGAGGTAGGGCGGGTCAGCCCCAGCATTTT.

The genes are TRBV4-2 and TRBJ2-5, with 10 bases fitting TRBD2. The V and J ends lost 0 bases and 2 bases, in that order; junction bases with no gene match: 3. CDR1 is LGHNA and CDR2 is YNFKEQ in the germline V gene. The CDR3 is 16 residues long. The CDR3 DNA sequence: TGTGCCAGCAGCCAAGAGGTGACTAGCGGGCAAGAGACCCAGTACTTC. This gives the protein CASSQEVTSGQETQYF.

The chain's CDR3 is CSVEWGGLDTQYF. The CDR3, as DNA: TGCAGCGTTGAATGGGGGGGTTTAGATACGCAGTATTTT. V gene TRBV29-1 combines with J gene TRBJ2-3; the match to TRBD2 covers 7 bases. The CDR3 contains 13 residues. V lost 2 bases to trimming and J lost 5 bases; unmatched junction nucleotides: 4. Germline lookup yields CDR1 SQVTM and CDR2 ANQGSEA.

The rearrangement joins TRBV6-2 or TRBV6-3 to TRBJ2-2, with D possibly TRBD2 on 7 matching bases. V lost 2 bases, J lost 7 bases, and 20 bases lay in between. From germline, CDR1 is MNHEY and CDR2 SVGEGT. This CDR3 comprises 17 residues. The CDR3 loop reads CASSYPPGRGRGGELFF. In DNA, the CDR3 is TGTGCCAGCAGTTACCCCCCGGGGCGGGGGCGTGGCGGGGAGCTGTTTTTT.

The V and J genes are TRBV7-2 and TRBJ2-5; 9 bases map to TRBD1. The germline gives CDR1 SGHTA, CDR2 FQGNSA. The CDR3 is 16 amino acids. Trimming removed 5 bases from V and 4 bases from J; junction bases left unmatched: 11. The CDR3 here is CASSLGGHRGRETQYF. In nucleotides, the CDR3 is TGTGCCAGCAGCCTGGGGGGCCACAGGGGGCGAGAGACCCAGTACTTC.

The chain links TRBV5-1 to TRBJ2-5; 10 bases fit TRBD2. The CDR3 has 15 amino acids. J lost 4 bases, V lost 0 bases, and 3 bases had no gene match. The germline gives CDR1 SGHRS, CDR2 YFSETQ. The CDR3 bases are TGCGCCAGCAGCTTGGCCCCTAGCGGGGGAGAGACCCAGTACTTC. It yields the protein CASSLAPSGGETQYF.

This clone was seen a single time. The chain recombines TRBV9 with TRBJ2-2, with TRBD2 matching over 10 bases. Germline assignment: CDR1 SGDLS and CDR2 YYNGEE. This CDR3 contains 15 residues. V trimming: 4 bases; J trimming: 1 base; junction bases outside the gene matches: 1. The CDR3 DNA is TGTGCCAGCAGCACTAGCGGGGAGAACACCGGGGAGCTGTTTTTT. This sequence encodes CASSTSGENTGELFF.